A selection of T cell receptor beta chains follows, all from one sample in a study of cytomegalovirus exposure and HLA in healthy donors. The method was immunoSEQ multiplex PCR; TCRdb's version includes in-frame clones alone and lacks a portion of them. The sample lists some 150,000 clones; over 80% were seen once. Sequences were obtained from PBMCs. Receptors originate from a woman between 25 and 40 years old in good health and CMV-seronegative. Each CDR3 is given with its conserved first and last residue. Fields, in order: CDR3 length, D gene, J gene, V gene, clone size, CDR3 DNA, CDR3 protein. A D gene is named only where the DNA matches it firmly. Size is stated for part of the rows, as once, few or many counts, or as a class when the clone is expanded.

14	TRBD1	TRBJ1-1	TRBV29-1	-	TGCAGCGGCCGGGACAGTAGACCGAACACTGAAGCTTTCTTT	CSGRDSRPNTEAFF
13	TRBD1	TRBJ1-4	TRBV30	few	TGTGCCTGGATCAACAGGGGGCGAGAAAAACTGTTTTTT	CAWINRGREKLFF
16	-	TRBJ2-2	TRBV7-9	-	TGTGCCAGCAGCTTCAGACAGGGAGGGAACACCGGGGAGCTGTTTTTT	CASSFRQGGNTGELFF
13	-	TRBJ1-2	TRBV7-3	-	TGTGCCAGCAGTTCCGCAAGGGAGCGAGGCTACACCTTC	CASSSARERGYTF
15	TRBD1	TRBJ1-1	TRBV5-1	-	TGCGCCAGCAGCTTAACAGGGGGCGCTAGGACTGAAGCTTTCTTT	CASSLTGGARTEAFF
15	-	TRBJ1-5	TRBV18	once	TGTGCCAGCTCACCATCCGGGGACTATAATCAGCCCCAGCATTTT	CASSPSGDYNQPQHF
15	TRBD2	TRBJ2-7	TRBV7-2	-	TGTGCCAGCAGCTTAGGCGGGAGGGCAGGTTACGAGCAGTACTTC	CASSLGGRAGYEQYF
13	-	TRBJ2-1	TRBV30	-	TGTGCCTGGATTCGGGGGAACTACAATGAGCAGTTCTTC	CAWIRGNYNEQFF
16	-	TRBJ2-7	TRBV5-4	-	TGTGCCAGCAGCTTGGCCGCCGGGACTGCTTCCTACGAGCAGTACTTC	CASSLAAGTASYEQYF
18	-	TRBJ1-3	TRBV4-3	-	TGCGCCAGCGGCCAACATGGGGTCCCGGGAGGCGAAGGAAACACCATATATTTT	CASGQHGVPGGEGNTIYF
13	-	TRBJ2-5	TRBV30	-	TGTGCCTGGAGTGCCGGGGGAAGAGAGACCCAGTACTTC	CAWSAGGRETQYF
15	-	TRBJ1-6	TRBV19	-	TGTGCCAGTAGTATCGGAGGACTGACTAGGTCACCCCTCCACTTT	CASSIGGLTRSPLHF
12	-	TRBJ2-7	TRBV18	once	TGTGCCAGCTCACCCGACAGTTACGAGCAGTACTTC	CASSPDSYEQYF
15	-	TRBJ2-5	TRBV2	-	TGTGCCAGCAGGACCCTCAGAGGGAGCCGGCAGACCCAGTACTTC	CASRTLRGSRQTQYF
15	TRBD2	TRBJ2-7	TRBV9	-	TGTGCCAGCAGCGTGGGGGTAGCGGGACGCCACGAGCAGTACTTC	CASSVGVAGRHEQYF
16	TRBD1	TRBJ1-3	TRBV19	-	TGTGCCAGTAGTATGCACAGGGGCAACTCTGGAAACACCATATATTTT	CASSMHRGNSGNTIYF
16	-	TRBJ2-2	TRBV18	-	TGTGCCAGCTCACCTGAACAGGTGGAGAACACCGGGGAGCTGTTTTTT	CASSPEQVENTGELFF
16	TRBD1	TRBJ1-3	TRBV6-1	-	TGTGCCAGCAGTGACCCGGACAGGGGCAAAGGAAACACCATATATTTT	CASSDPDRGKGNTIYF
14	TRBD2	TRBJ2-7	TRBV10-3	-	TGTGCCATCAAAAGTGGGGGGGGCTCCTACGAGCAGTACTTC	CAIKSGGGSYEQYF
16	-	TRBJ1-1	TRBV11-2	-	TGTGCCAGCAGCTTAGATTCAGTATATTCCGACACTGAAGCTTTCTTT	CASSLDSVYSDTEAFF
16	-	TRBJ1-5	TRBV4-3	-	TGCGCCAGCAGCCAAGGGAGGGGAGGGAGCAATCAGCCCCAGCATTTT	CASSQGRGGSNQPQHF
17	TRBD1	TRBJ1-2	TRBV13	-	TGTGCCAGCAGCTTAGGCGTCCGGCAGGGGGAAAACTATGGCTACACCTTC	CASSLGVRQGENYGYTF
13	TRBD1	TRBJ2-5	TRBV2	-	TGTGCCAGCTCGGGGACAGGGCGGGAGACCCAGTACTTC	CASSGTGRETQYF
11	-	TRBJ2-1	TRBV11-1	-	TGTGCCAGCAGGACGGGCCGGGGGCAGTTCTTC	CASRTGRGQFF
14	TRBD1	TRBJ1-1	TRBV6-5	-	TGTGCCAGCAGGACGGACAGGGTGGGGACTGAAGCTTTCTTT	CASRTDRVGTEAFF
13	TRBD2	TRBJ2-7	TRBV6-1	few	TGTGCCAGCGAGGCGGGGGGCTCCTACGAGCAGTACTTC	CASEAGGSYEQYF
14	TRBD1	TRBJ1-1	TRBV10-3	-	TGTGCCATCAGTGAAATACAGGGGAGCACTGAAGCTTTCTTT	CAISEIQGSTEAFF
14	TRBD2	TRBJ2-7	TRBV2	-	TGTGCCAGCAGTCGTACTAGCGGGGTGTACGAGCAGTACTTC	CASSRTSGVYEQYF
13	-	TRBJ1-6	TRBV5-6	few	TGTGCCAGCGAGGACATGAATAATTCACCCCTCCACTTT	CASEDMNNSPLHF
15	TRBD1	TRBJ1-2	TRBV4-3	few	TGCGCCAGCAGCCAAGCGGACAGGGGGCATCATGGCTACACCTTC	CASSQADRGHHGYTF
15	-	TRBJ1-1	TRBV28	few	TGTGCCAGCAGCGACAGCCAAGGAATGAACACTGAAGCTTTCTTT	CASSDSQGMNTEAFF
15	-	TRBJ2-2	TRBV18	-	TGTGCCAGCTCACCACGGGCAGGGGTCACCGGGGAGCTGTTTTTT	CASSPRAGVTGELFF
14	TRBD1	TRBJ1-2	TRBV28	-	TGTGCCAGCACCCCCAGGGGGAGAGCGGGTGGCTACACCTTC	CASTPRGRAGGYTF
15	-	TRBJ2-5	TRBV19	-	TGTGCCAGTAGTATCGGCGGGGCAATCCAAGAGACCCAGTACTTC	CASSIGGAIQETQYF
16	TRBD2	TRBJ2-2	TRBV5-1	-	TGCGCCAGCAGCCTTAGCGGGGGCGCGAACACCGGGGAGCTGTTTTTT	CASSLSGGANTGELFF
14	TRBD1	TRBJ1-6	TRBV2	-	TGTGCCAGCAGTAAGACAGGGGGACCCCATGCTCACCACTTT	CASSKTGGPHAHHF
18	TRBD1	TRBJ2-5	TRBV15	-	TGTGCCACCAGCAGCCTCAGGGGGACAGGGTTAGGGGAAGAGACCCAGTACTTC	CATSSLRGTGLGEETQYF
12	-	TRBJ1-1	TRBV11-1	few	TGTGCCAGCAGGGACTTGGGGACTGAAGCTTTCTTT	CASRDLGTEAFF
15	-	TRBJ2-3	TRBV5-1	-	TGCGCCAGCAGAAACCGGGACACTCGCACAGATACGCAGTATTTT	CASRNRDTRTDTQYF
14	-	TRBJ1-6	TRBV27	few	TGTGCCAGCAGTTTGACAGGCCTCAATTCACCCCTCCACTTT	CASSLTGLNSPLHF
13	-	TRBJ2-1	TRBV30	-	TGTGCCTGGAGTGACCGACTAGTTGATGAGCAGTTCTTC	CAWSDRLVDEQFF
16	TRBD2	TRBJ2-3	TRBV15	-	TGTGCCACCAGCAGAGCGCGGGAGACGAACACAGATACGCAGTATTTT	CATSRARETNTDTQYF
12	-	TRBJ1-3	TRBV11-2	-	TGTGCCAGCAGCTCTCAGTTAAACACCATATATTTT	CASSSQLNTIYF
17	TRBD1	TRBJ1-3	TRBV2	-	TGTGCCAGCAGGCCGGGACAGGGGACAAGGGCTGGAAACACCATATATTTT	CASRPGQGTRAGNTIYF
12	-	TRBJ2-7	TRBV5-5	-	TGTGCCAGCAGCTTGTCTGTGTTCGAGCAGTACTTC	CASSLSVFEQYF
14	-	TRBJ2-2	TRBV7-9	-	TGTGCCAGCAGCTTAGGGACTAACACCGGGGAGCTGTTTTTT	CASSLGTNTGELFF
14	-	TRBJ2-7	TRBV6-5	few	TGTGCCAGCAAGTCTGGACTTGAGTCCTACGAGCAGTACTTC	CASKSGLESYEQYF
16	TRBD1	TRBJ1-2	TRBV2	-	TGTGCCAGCAGTGAAGCTGGGACAGCCGTTAACTATGGCTACACCTTC	CASSEAGTAVNYGYTF
14	-	TRBJ2-7	TRBV5-4	-	TGTGCCAGCAGCGCGGCGGGGTCCACCTACGAGCAGTACTTC	CASSAAGSTYEQYF
11	TRBD1	TRBJ1-2	TRBV6-5	-	TGTGCCAGCAGTCGACAGGGCAGCTACACCTTC	CASSRQGSYTF
16	TRBD2	TRBJ2-2	TRBV5-1	-	TGCGCCAGCAGACCAGCGGGGGCCGCTCACACCGGGGAGCTGTTTTTT	CASRPAGAAHTGELFF
15	-	TRBJ2-7	TRBV12-1	-	TGTGCCAGCGCCGGGGGTGTAGCGGGCCTCTACGAGCAGTACTTC	CASAGGVAGLYEQYF
16	TRBD1	TRBJ2-1	TRBV29-1	-	TGCAGCGTTGAAGAGGACAGGGGGTTATCCTACAATGAGCAGTTCTTC	CSVEEDRGLSYNEQFF
14	-	TRBJ2-2	TRBV27	-	TGTGCCAGCAGTTTCCTTCTGCAGGCCGGGGAGCTGTTTTTT	CASSFLLQAGELFF
15	TRBD2	TRBJ2-5	TRBV5-1	few	TGCGCCAGCAGTGTTCAAAGCGGGAGCGGGGAGACCCAGTACTTC	CASSVQSGSGETQYF
15	-	TRBJ2-2	TRBV5-1	-	TGCGCCAGCAGCCCAGATCTAGGGGCCACCGGGGAGCTGTTTTTT	CASSPDLGATGELFF
12	-	TRBJ2-3	TRBV6-5	-	TGTGCCGCGAGGAGTAACACAGATACGCAGTATTTT	CAARSNTDTQYF
16	TRBD1	TRBJ2-5	TRBV2	-	TGTGCCAGCAGGGCGGACAGGGGGAATATCCAAGAGACCCAGTACTTC	CASRADRGNIQETQYF